This section outlines one T cell receptor beta chain sequence together with its context. Source study methods: Estimates of nucleated cell counts were drawn from the amplification of reference gene primers. This table comes from immunoSEQ multiplex PCR, and its TCRdb copy is limited to in-frame clones, with some not included. That table gives V, J and clone size, and the DNA gave D and trimming. The sample holds approximately 67,000 clones, around 87% seen once. The CDR3 extends over 13 amino acids. The junction had 4 bases not matched to a gene; V was cut back by 1 base and J by 8 bases. Looked up from germline, CDR1 is SGHTA and CDR2 is FQGNSA. This entry belongs to a study of blood T cell repertoires in COVID-19. The wider study: Specimens from acute and convalescent COVID-19 originated in the United States, Italy and Spain. The cDNA or gDNA used as material had been derived from T cells, B-cell-depleted T cells, or PBMCs.

The sequenced sample was peripheral blood. This TCR derives from a man in his fifties or sixties with active COVID-19. The chain carries TRBV7-2 and TRBJ1-2; the match to TRBD1 covers 7 bases. CDR3 DNA sequence: TGTGCCAGCAGCTTAGAGGGGGCGCGGGGCTACACCTTC. This codes for CASSLEGARGYTF.